This T cell receptor beta chain derives from a study of lymphopenia after photon versus proton radiotherapy. Trimming pared 0 bases from V and 11 bases from J, leaving 18 bases between. The V gene's germline CDR1 is SGHDT and CDR2 YYEEEE. The CDR3 is 15 residues long. As regards this clone: The target antigen is unknown.

TCRdb's table, derived via immunoSEQ multiplex PCR, lists solely in-frame clones and lacks some. The table has 65,000 to 85,000 clones, just under 95% seen once. Broader study findings: Authors raise, but do not show, better survival with proton therapy. In patients who died, overall survival fell as post-nadir TCR diversity dropped more.

J is TRBJ1-5 and V is TRBV5-6; D might be TRBD1 (5 bases). The source was peripheral blood, collected from a patient treated with photon-based radiotherapy. This receptor was obtained from a woman aged 40-49 years with cholangiocarcinoma. CDR3 amino acids: CASSLGQGPLGAQHF. The CDR3, as DNA: TGTGCCAGCAGCTTGGGGCAGGGCCCTCTTGGGGCCCAGCATTTT.